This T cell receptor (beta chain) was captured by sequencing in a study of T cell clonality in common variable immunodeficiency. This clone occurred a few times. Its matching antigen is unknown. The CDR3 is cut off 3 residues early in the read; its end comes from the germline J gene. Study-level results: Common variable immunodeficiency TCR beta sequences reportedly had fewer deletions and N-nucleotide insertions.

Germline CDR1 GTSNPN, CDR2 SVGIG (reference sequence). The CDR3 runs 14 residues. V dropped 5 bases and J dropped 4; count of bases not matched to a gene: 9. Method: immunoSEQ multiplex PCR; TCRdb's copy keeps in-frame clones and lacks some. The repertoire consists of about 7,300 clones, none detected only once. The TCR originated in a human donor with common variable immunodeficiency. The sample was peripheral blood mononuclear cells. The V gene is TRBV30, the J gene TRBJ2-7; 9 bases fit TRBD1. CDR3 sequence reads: CAWGEGQGSYEQYF. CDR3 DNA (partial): TGTGCCTGGGGGGAGGGACAGGGAAGTTACGAG.